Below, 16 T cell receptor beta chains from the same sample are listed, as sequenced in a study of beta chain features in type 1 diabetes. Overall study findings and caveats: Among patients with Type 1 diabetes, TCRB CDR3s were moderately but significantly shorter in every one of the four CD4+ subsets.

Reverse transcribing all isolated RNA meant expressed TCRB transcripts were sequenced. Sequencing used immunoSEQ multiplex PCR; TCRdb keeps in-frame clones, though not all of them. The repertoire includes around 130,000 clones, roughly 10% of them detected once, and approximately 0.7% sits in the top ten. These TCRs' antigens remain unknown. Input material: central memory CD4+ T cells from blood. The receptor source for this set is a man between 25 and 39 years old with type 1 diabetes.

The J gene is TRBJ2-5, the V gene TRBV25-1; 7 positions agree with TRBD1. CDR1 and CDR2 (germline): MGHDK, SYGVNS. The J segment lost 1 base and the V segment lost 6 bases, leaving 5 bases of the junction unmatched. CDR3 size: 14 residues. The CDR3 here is CASRGQTSQETQYF. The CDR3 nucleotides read TGTGCCAGCAGGGGACAGACTTCCCAAGAGACCCAGTACTTC.

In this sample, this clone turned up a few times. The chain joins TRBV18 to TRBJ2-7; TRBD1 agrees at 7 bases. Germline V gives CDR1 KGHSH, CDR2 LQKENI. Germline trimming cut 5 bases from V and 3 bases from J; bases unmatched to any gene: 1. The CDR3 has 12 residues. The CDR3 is CASSDRVYEQYF. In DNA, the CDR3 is TGTGCCAGCTCAGACAGGGTCTACGAGCAGTACTTC.

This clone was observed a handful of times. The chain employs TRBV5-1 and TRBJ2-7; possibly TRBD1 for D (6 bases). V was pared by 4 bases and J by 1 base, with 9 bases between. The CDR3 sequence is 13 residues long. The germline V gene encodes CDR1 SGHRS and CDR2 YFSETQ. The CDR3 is CASSTQGSYEQYF. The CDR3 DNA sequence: TGCGCCAGCAGCACCCAGGGGTCCTACGAGCAGTACTTC. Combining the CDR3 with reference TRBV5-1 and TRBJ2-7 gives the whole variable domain KAGVTQTPRYLIKTRGQQVTLSCSPISGHRSVSWYQQTPGQGLQFLFEYFSETQRNKGNFPGRFSGRQFSNSRSEMNVSTLELGDSALYLCASSTQGSYEQYFGPGTRLTVT.

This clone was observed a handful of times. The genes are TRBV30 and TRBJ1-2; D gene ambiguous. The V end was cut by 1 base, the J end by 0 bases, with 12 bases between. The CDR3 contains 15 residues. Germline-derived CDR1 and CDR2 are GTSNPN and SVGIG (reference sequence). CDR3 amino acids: CAWSGRGGTNYGYTF. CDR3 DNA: TGTGCCTGGAGTGGGCGTGGAGGGACTAACTATGGCTACACCTTC.

CDR3 nucleotide sequence: TGCGCCAGCAGCTTGCAGCGGGGGAGCTCCTACGAGCAGTACTTC. This encodes CASSLQRGSSYEQYF. The gene calls are TRBV5-1 and TRBJ2-7; 8 nucleotides align to TRBD2. This CDR3 has 15 residues. V was pared by 1 base and J by 0 bases, with 3 bases of the junction left unmatched. The germline CDR1 and CDR2 sequences are SGHRS and YFSETQ.

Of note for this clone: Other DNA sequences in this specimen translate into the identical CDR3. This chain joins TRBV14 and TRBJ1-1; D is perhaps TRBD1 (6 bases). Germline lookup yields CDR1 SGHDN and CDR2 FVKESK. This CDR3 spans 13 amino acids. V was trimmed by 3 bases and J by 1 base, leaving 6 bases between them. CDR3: CASSQDRNTEAFF. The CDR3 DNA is TGTGCCAGCAGCCAGGACAGGAACACTGAAGCTTTCTTT.

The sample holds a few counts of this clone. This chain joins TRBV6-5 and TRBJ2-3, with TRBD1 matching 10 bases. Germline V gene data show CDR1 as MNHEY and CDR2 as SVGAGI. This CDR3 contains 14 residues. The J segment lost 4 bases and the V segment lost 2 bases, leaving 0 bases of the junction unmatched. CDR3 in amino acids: CASSYGQGADTQYF. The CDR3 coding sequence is TGTGCCAGCAGTTACGGACAGGGGGCAGATACGCAGTATTTT.

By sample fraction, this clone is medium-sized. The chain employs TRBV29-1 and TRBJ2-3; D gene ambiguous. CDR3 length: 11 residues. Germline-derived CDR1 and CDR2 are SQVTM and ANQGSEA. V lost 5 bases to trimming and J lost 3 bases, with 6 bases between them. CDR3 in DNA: TGCAGCGTTCTGAGGACAGATACGCAGTATTTT. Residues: CSVLRTDTQYF.

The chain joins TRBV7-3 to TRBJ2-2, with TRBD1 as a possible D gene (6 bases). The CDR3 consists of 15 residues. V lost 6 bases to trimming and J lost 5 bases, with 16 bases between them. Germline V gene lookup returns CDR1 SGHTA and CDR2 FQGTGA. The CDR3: CASSPGASRTGELFF. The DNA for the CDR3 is TGTGCCAGCAGTCCAGGGGCCTCGAGGACCGGGGAGCTGTTTTTT.

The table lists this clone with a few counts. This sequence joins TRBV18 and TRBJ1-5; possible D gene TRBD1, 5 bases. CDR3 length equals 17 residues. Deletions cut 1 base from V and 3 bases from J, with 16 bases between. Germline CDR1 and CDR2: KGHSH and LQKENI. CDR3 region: CASSPRSGTHNNQPQHF. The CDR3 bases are TGTGCCAGCTCACCACGATCGGGGACTCATAACAATCAGCCCCAGCATTTT.

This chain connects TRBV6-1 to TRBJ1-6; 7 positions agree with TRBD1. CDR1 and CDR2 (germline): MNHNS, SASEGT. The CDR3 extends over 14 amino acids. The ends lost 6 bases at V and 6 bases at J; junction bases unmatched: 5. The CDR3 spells CASREQGFNSPLHF. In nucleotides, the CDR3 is TGTGCCAGCAGAGAACAGGGGTTTAATTCACCCCTCCACTTT.

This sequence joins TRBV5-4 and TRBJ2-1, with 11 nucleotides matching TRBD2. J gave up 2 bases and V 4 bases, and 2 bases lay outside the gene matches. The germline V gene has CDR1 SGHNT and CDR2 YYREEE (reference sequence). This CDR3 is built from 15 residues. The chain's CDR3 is CASSMTSGAYNEQFF. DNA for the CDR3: TGTGCCAGCAGCATGACTAGCGGGGCCTACAATGAGCAGTTCTTC.

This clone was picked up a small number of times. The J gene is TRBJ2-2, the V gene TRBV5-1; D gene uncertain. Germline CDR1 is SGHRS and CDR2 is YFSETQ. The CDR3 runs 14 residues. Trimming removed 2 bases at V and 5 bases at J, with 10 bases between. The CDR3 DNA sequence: TGCGCCAGCAGCTTAGCCGCTCGAACCGGGGAGCTGTTTTTT. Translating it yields CASSLAARTGELFF.

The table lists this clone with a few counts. CDR3 in DNA: TGCGCCAGCAGCCAAGACCGGGGGGACGGCTACACCTTC. Its translation is CASSQDRGDGYTF. The V call is TRBV4-1, the J call TRBJ1-2, with D possibly TRBD1 on 5 matching bases. V shed 0 bases and J shed 8 bases, with 10 bases lying between them. CDR1 is MGHRA and CDR2 is YSYEKL in the germline V gene. The CDR3 extends over 13 amino acids.

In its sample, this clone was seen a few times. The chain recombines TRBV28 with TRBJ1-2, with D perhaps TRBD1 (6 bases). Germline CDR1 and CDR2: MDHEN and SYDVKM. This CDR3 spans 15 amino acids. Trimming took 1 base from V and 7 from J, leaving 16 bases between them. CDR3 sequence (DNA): TGTGCCAGCAGTTTATCCGGCTTCCGGGACACTGGCTACACCTTC. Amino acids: CASSLSGFRDTGYTF.

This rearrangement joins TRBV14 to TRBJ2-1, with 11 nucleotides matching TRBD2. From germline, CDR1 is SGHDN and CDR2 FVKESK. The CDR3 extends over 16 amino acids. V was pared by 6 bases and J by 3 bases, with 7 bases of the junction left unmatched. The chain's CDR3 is CASRSIAGGNYNEQFF. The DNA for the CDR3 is TGTGCCAGCAGGTCGATAGCGGGGGGGAACTACAATGAGCAGTTCTTC.